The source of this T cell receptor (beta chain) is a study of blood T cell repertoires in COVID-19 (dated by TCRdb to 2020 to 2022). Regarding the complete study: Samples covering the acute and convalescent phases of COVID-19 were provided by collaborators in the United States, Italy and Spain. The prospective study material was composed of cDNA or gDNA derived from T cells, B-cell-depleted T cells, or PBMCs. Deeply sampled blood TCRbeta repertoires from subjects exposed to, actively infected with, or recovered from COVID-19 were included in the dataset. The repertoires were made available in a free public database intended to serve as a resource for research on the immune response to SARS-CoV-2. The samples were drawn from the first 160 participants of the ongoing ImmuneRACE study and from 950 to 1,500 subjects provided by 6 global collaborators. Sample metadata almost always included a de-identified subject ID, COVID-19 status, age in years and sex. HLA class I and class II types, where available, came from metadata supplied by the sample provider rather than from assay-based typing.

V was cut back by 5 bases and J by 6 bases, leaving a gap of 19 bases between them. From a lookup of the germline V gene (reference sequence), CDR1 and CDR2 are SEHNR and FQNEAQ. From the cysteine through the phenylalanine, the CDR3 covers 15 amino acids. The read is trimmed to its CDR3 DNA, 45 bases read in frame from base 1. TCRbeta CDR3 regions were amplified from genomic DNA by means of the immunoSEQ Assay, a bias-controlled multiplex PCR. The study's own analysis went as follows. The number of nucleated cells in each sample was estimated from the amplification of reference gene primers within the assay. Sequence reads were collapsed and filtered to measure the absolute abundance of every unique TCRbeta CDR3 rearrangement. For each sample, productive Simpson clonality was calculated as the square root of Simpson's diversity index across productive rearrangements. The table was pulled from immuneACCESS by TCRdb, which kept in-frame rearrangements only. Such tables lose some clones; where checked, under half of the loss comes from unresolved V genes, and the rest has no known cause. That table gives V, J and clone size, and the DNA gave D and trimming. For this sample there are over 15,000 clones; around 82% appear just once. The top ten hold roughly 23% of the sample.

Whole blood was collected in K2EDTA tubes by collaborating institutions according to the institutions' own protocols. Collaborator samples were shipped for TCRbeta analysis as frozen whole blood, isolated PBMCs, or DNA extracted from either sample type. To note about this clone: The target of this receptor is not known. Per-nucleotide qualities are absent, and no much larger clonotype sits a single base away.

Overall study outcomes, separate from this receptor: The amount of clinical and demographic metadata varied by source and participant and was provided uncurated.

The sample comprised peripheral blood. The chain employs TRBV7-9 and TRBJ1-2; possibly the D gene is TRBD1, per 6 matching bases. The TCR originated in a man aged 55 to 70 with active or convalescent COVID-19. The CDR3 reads CASSPRTVEAHGYTF. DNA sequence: TGTGCCAGCAGCCCTCGGACAGTCGAAGCCCATGGCTACACCTTC.